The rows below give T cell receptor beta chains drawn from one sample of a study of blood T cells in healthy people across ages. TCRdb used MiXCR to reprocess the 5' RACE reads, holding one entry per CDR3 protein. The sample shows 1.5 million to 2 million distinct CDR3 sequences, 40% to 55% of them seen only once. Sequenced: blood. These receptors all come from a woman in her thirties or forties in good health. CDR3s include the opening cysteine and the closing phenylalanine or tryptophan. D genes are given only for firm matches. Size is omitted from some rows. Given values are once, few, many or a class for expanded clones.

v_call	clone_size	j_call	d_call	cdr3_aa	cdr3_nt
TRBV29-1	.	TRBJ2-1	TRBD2	CSVEKSGGADYNEQFF	TGCAGCGTTGAAAAGAGCGGGGGGGCTGATTACAATGAGCAGTTCTTC
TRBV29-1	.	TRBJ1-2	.	CSVLPGLRGYGYTF	TGCAGCGTTTTACCGGGACTCAGGGGCTATGGCTACACCTTC
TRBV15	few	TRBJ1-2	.	CATSREGGFLLNYGYTF	TGTGCCACCAGCAGAGAGGGGGGCTTCCTCCTTAACTATGGCTACACCTTC
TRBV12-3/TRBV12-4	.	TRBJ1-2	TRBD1	CASTRLLPGQGNYGYTF	TGTGCCAGCACCCGCCTTCTCCCGGGACAGGGGAACTATGGCTACACCTTC
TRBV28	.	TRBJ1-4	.	CASNGSGEKLFF	TGTGCCAGCAATGGTAGCGGGGAAAAACTGTTTTTT
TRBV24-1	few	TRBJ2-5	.	CATSDPSGGQETQYF	TGTGCCACCAGTGATCCCTCCGGGGGCCAAGAGACCCAGTACTTC
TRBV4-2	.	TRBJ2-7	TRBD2	CASSQDRAGGRSYEQYF	TGTGCCAGCAGCCAAGATAGAGCGGGGGGGCGGTCCTACGAGCAGTACTTC
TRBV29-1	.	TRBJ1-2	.	CSVVVDYGYTF	TGCAGCGTTGTGGTCGACTATGGCTACACCTTC
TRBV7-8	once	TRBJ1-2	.	CASSLQGDRAALYYGYTF	TGTGCCAGCAGCTTACAGGGAGATAGGGCCGCGCTCTATTATGGCTACACCTTC
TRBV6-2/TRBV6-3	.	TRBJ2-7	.	CASSYARVSREQYF	TGTGCCAGCAGTTACGCCAGGGTAAGCCGGGAGCAGTACTTC
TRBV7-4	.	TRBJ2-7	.	CASSLAGAGTYEQYF	TGTGCCAGCAGCTTAGCGGGGGCAGGGACCTACGAGCAGTACTTC
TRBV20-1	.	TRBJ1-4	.	CSARPRTANEKLFF	TGCAGTGCTAGGCCCAGGACAGCTAATGAAAAACTGTTTTTT
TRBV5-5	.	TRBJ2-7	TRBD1	CASSRDRFEQYF	TGTGCCAGCAGCCGGGACAGATTCGAGCAGTACTTC
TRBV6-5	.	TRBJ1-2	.	CASRPDMGVNYGYTF	TGTGCCAGCAGGCCTGACATGGGTGTCAACTATGGCTACACCTTC
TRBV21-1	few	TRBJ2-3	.	CASSNNESTDTQYF	TGTGCCAGCAGCAATAATGAGAGCACAGATACGCAGTATTTT
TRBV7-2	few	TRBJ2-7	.	CASSYRRYEQYF	TGTGCCAGCAGCTACCGACGCTACGAGCAGTACTTC
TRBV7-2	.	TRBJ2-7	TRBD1	CASSLGDRDRGNEQYF	TGTGCCAGCAGCTTAGGGGACCGGGACAGGGGCAACGAGCAGTACTTC
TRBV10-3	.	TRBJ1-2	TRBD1	CATAQTGDGYGYTF	TGTGCCACGGCTCAGACAGGGGATGGCTATGGCTACACCTTC
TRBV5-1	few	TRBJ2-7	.	CASSSAQEFKFTYEQYF	TGCGCCAGCAGCTCGGCGCAGGAATTTAAATTTACCTACGAGCAGTACTTC
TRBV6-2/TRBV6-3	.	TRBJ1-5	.	CASSSVAGVNQPQHF	TGTGCCAGCAGTTCGGTGGCAGGGGTAAATCAGCCCCAGCATTTT
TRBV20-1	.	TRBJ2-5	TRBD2	CSVGTGSGAQYF	TGCAGTGTCGGGACCGGTAGCGGGGCCCAGTACTTC
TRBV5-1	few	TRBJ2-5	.	CASSAGPGTQYF	TGCGCCAGCAGCGCAGGGCCCGGGACCCAGTACTTC
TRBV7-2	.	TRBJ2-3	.	CASSLGSDSYYSTDTQYF	TGTGCCAGCAGCTTAGGGTCCGACAGTTACTATAGCACAGATACGCAGTATTTT
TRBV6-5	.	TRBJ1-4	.	CASSYSGDNEKLFF	TGCGCCAGCAGTTACAGTGGAGATAATGAAAAACTGTTTTTT
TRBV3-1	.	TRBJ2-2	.	CASSLSGMNTGELFF	TGTGCCAGCAGCTTATCAGGGATGAACACCGGGGAGCTGTTTTTT
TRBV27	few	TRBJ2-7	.	CASFGRQDLSYEQYF	TGTGCCAGCTTTGGTAGACAGGACCTATCCTACGAGCAGTACTTC
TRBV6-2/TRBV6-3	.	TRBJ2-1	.	CASSYSRDRKNEQFF	TGTGCCAGCAGTTACTCGAGGGACCGTAAGAATGAGCAGTTCTTC
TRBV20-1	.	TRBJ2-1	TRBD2	CSARDLGGGKYNEQFF	TGCAGTGCTAGAGATCTCGGCGGGGGAAAATACAATGAGCAGTTCTTC
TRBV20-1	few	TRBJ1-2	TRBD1	CSANDRGVYGYTF	TGCAGTGCTAATGACAGGGGGGTCTATGGCTACACCTTC
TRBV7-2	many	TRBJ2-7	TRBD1	CASSFGTAYEQYF	TGTGCCAGCAGTTTCGGGACAGCCTACGAGCAGTACTTC
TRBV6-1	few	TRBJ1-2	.	CASRDKGDGYTF	TGTGCCAGCAGGGACAAGGGTGATGGCTACACCTTC
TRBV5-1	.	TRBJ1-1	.	CASSLGGTSRVGNTEAFF	TGCGCCAGCAGCTTGGGAGGGACATCAAGGGTCGGGAACACTGAAGCTTTCTTT
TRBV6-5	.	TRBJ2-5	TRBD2	CASTFSGLAYETQYF	TGTGCCAGCACCTTCTCGGGACTAGCGTATGAGACCCAGTACTTC
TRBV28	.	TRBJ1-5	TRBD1	CATGGQGVAQPQHF	TGTGCCACCGGGGGACAGGGGGTTGCTCAGCCCCAGCATTTT
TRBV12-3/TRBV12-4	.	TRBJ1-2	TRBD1	CASSRLGQGFSNYGYTF	TGTGCCAGCAGCCGGCTGGGACAGGGTTTTTCTAACTATGGCTACACCTTC
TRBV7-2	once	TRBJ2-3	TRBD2	CASSSIWTSGSTDTQYF	TGTGCCAGCAGCTCTATTTGGACTAGCGGGAGCACAGATACGCAGTATTTT
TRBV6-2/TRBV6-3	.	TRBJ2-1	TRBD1	CASRDSHNEQFF	TGTGCCAGCCGGGACAGCCACAATGAGCAGTTCTTC
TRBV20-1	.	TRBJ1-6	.	CSARAEGSPLHF	TGCAGTGCTAGAGCGGAAGGTTCACCCCTCCACTTT
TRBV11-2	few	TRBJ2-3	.	CASSPKGPDTQYF	TGTGCCAGCAGCCCCAAGGGGCCAGATACGCAGTATTTT
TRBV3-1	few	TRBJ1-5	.	CASSQVVDQPQHF	TGTGCCAGCAGCCAAGTTGTGGATCAGCCCCAGCATTTT
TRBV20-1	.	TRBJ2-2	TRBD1	CSATYRGNTGELFF	TGCAGTGCAACTTACAGGGGAAACACCGGGGAGCTGTTTTTT
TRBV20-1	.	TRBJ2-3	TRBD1	CSARRDRVDYTQYF	TGCAGTGCTAGAAGGGACAGGGTTGATTATACGCAGTATTTT
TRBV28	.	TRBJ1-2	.	CASRAEIYGYTF	TGTGCCAGCCGAGCTGAAATCTATGGCTACACCTTC
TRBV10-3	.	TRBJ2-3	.	CAISEPRSSTDTQYF	TGTGCCATCAGTGAGCCCCGCTCTAGCACAGATACGCAGTATTTT
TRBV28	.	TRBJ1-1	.	CASSPSNGDTEAFF	TGTGCCAGCAGTCCTTCTAACGGGGACACTGAAGCTTTCTTT
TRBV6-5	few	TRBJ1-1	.	CASSPGVGANTEAFF	TGTGCCAGCAGTCCCGGGGTTGGGGCGAACACTGAAGCTTTCTTT
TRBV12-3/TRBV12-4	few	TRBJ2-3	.	CASSRPITDTQYF	TGTGCCAGCAGCCGCCCTATCACAGATACGCAGTATTTT
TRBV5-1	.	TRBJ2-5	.	CASSLSADLYQETQYF	TGCGCCAGCAGCTTGTCAGCGGACCTGTACCAAGAGACCCAGTACTTC
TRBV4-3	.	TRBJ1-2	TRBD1	CASSQEGTGAPSYGYTF	TGCGCCAGCAGCCAAGAAGGGACAGGGGCCCCTTCATATGGCTACACCTTC
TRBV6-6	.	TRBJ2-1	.	CASSYRGAINNEQFF	TGTGCCAGCAGTTACCGGGGGGCGATCAACAATGAGCAGTTCTTC
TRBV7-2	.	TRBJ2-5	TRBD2	CASSLSAGLAYF	TGTGCCAGCAGCTTAAGTGCGGGACTAGCGTACTTC
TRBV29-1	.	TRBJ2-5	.	CSVNTRIVRETQYF	TGCAGCGTGAACACACGAATAGTACGAGAGACCCAGTACTTC
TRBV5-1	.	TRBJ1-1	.	CASSLVPGKGIAEAFF	TGCGCCAGCAGCTTGGTGCCAGGGAAAGGTATCGCTGAAGCTTTCTTT
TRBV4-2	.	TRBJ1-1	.	CASSQETDLNTEAFF	TGTGCCAGCAGCCAAGAGACAGACCTGAACACTGAAGCTTTCTTT
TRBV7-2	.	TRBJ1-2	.	CASSFGQTSNYGYTF	TGTGCCAGCAGCTTTGGACAGACCAGTAACTATGGCTACACCTTC
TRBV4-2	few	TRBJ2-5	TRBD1	CASSQDRGQGISQETQYF	TGTGCCAGCAGCCAAGATAGGGGACAGGGAATATCACAAGAGACCCAGTACTTC
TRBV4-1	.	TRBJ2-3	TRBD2	CASSAGLATDTQYF	TGCGCCAGCAGCGCGGGACTAGCTACAGATACGCAGTATTTT